One and the same sample provided the 31 T cell receptor beta chains below, sequenced in a study of CD8+ T cells in alopecia areata. RNA extraction was followed by reverse transcription into cDNA, which acted as the sequencing template. Libraries were prepared by immunoSEQ multiplex PCR; TCRdb keeps only in-frame clonotypes and omits some of them. In the table there are a few hundred thousand clones, about three fifths of which are singletons. The treatment is: oral pan-JAK inhibitor, 5-10 mg twice daily. The specimen comprised CD4+ T cells sorted from blood, sampled around week 54, from a patient treated with tofacitinib. The origin of the receptors is a human donor with alopecia areata.

The V gene is TRBV7-2, the J gene TRBJ2-7, with D possibly called TRBD1 or TRBD2 (5 bases each). In germline, CDR1 is SGHTA, CDR2 FQGNSA. V was trimmed by 5 bases and J by 6 bases, leaving 11 bases between them. CDR3 size: 12 residues. The CDR3 bases are TGTGCCAGCAGCCCGGGGCCTGGCGAGCAGTACTTC. Amino acids: CASSPGPGEQYF.

This clone was seen a few times. This chain connects TRBV7-3 to TRBJ2-1, with D perhaps being TRBD1 or TRBD2 (5 bases each). Germline CDR1 SGHTA, CDR2 FQGTGA. V gave up 4 bases and J gave up 11 bases, with 12 bases separating them. This CDR3 region has 12 residues. The DNA of the CDR3 is TGTGCCAGCAGCTCCCGGGACCGCAAGCAGTTCTTC. This translates into CASSSRDRKQFF.

The chain joins TRBV18 to TRBJ2-1; TRBD1 might be the D (6 bases). This CDR3 contains 16 residues. V lost 3 bases and J lost 9, with 21 bases in between. The germline gives CDR1 KGHSH, CDR2 LQKENI. DNA of the CDR3: TGTGCCAGCTCACCGCAACAGGGTAAAGTACGCGGTGAGCAGTTCTTC. This sequence encodes CASSPQQGKVRGEQFF. The variable domain in full, completed from reference TRBV18 and TRBJ2-1, reads NAGVMQNPRHLVRRRGQEARLRCSPMKGHSHVYWYRQLPEEGLKFMVYLQKENIIDESGMPKERFSAEFPKEGPSILRIQQVVRGDSAAYFCASSPQQGKVRGEQFFGPGTRLTVL.

There are a few counts of this clone. The chain recombines TRBV5-1 with TRBJ1-6; D is unclear. The CDR3 sequence is 16 residues long. Trimming pared 0 bases from V and 8 bases from J, leaving 15 bases between. Germline CDR1 and CDR2: SGHRS and YFSETQ. The DNA of the CDR3 is TGCGCCAGCAGCTTGGACGGACGGAAGAATCATTCACCCCTCCACTTT. Translating gives CASSLDGRKNHSPLHF.

This clone has only one observation. The chain carries TRBV6-5 and TRBJ2-3; D remains unclear. The germline V gene has CDR1 MNHEY and CDR2 SVGAGI. The length of the CDR3 is 15 residues. V was clipped by 0 bases and J by 2 bases, with 9 bases between them. The CDR3 nucleotides read TGTGCCAGCAGTTACTCGAGCACAGTCACAGATACGCAGTATTTT. It encodes CASSYSSTVTDTQYF.

V is TRBV2 and J is TRBJ2-1, with 8 bases lining up with TRBD2. The germline gives CDR1 SNHLY, CDR2 FYNNEI. V was pared by 3 bases and J by 0 bases, with 1 base of the junction left unmatched. CDR3 length: 15 amino acids. CDR3 in DNA: TGTGCCAGCAGTGAGCTAGCGGGCTCCTACAATGAGCAGTTCTTC. Protein product: CASSELAGSYNEQFF.

This clone was counted only a few times. The rearrangement joins TRBV19 to TRBJ2-3, with D possibly TRBD1 on 6 matching bases. Germline CDR1 LNHDA, CDR2 SQIVND (reference sequence). The V end lost 5 bases, the J end lost 2 bases, and 8 bases lay between the germline ends. CDR3 length equals 13 residues. The CDR3 DNA reads TGTGCCAGTAGTCCAGGGGACACAGATACGCAGTATTTT. Translation: CASSPGDTDTQYF.

About this clone itself: In the same sample, other DNA sequences code for this CDR3. This chain uses TRBV30 with TRBJ1-4, with 7 nucleotides matching TRBD1. V was clipped by 2 bases and J by 4 bases; unmatched bases: 7. From germline, CDR1 is GTSNPN and CDR2 SVGIG (reference sequence). This CDR3 has 15 residues. The CDR3 loop is CAWSLTGTVNEKLFF. Here the CDR3 DNA reads TGTGCCTGGAGTCTCACCGGGACAGTTAATGAAAAACTGTTTTTT.

The chain's CDR3 is CASSLVSVNYGYTF. In nucleotides, the CDR3 is TGTGCCAGCAGCTTAGTTTCAGTCAACTATGGCTACACCTTC. The chain recombines TRBV7-2 with TRBJ1-2; D not resolved. Trimming removed 1 base at V and 2 bases at J, with 8 bases between. The CDR3 totals 14 residues. Germline loops: CDR1 SGHTA, CDR2 FQGNSA.

The chain recombines TRBV5-1 with TRBJ2-1, with 8 positions matching TRBD2. Germline lookup yields CDR1 SGHRS and CDR2 YFSETQ. After removal of 1 base from V and 5 bases from J, the junction contained 2 bases not matched to a gene. The CDR3 length is 14 residues. Here the CDR3 reads CASSLLRGDNEQFF. CDR3 coding DNA: TGCGCCAGCAGCTTGTTGCGGGGGGACAATGAGCAGTTCTTC.

V is TRBV10-3 and J is TRBJ2-3; tentative D call: TRBD2 (6 bases). CDR1 is ENHRY and CDR2 is SYGVKD in the germline V gene. The CDR3 runs to 12 residues. V lost 10 bases and J lost 1, with 9 bases in between. CDR3 residues: CATGVGTDTQYF. In nucleotides, the CDR3 is TGTGCCACGGGGGTAGGCACAGATACGCAGTATTTT.

The CDR3 loop reads CASSSGDRDYNEQFF. The CDR3 DNA is TGTGCCAGCAGCTCGGGTGACAGGGATTACAATGAGCAGTTCTTC. The gene calls are TRBV9 and TRBJ2-1; the match to TRBD1 covers 7 bases. The CDR3 runs 15 residues. From germline, CDR1 is SGDLS and CDR2 YYNGEE. Trimming at V came to 4 bases and at J to 4 bases, leaving 8 bases not matched to a gene.

The V call is TRBV30, the J call TRBJ1-1, with D unclear. Looked up from germline, CDR1 is GTSNPN and CDR2 is SVGIG (reference sequence). The V end was cut by 7 bases, the J end by 6 bases, with 15 bases between. The CDR3 consists of 12 residues. In DNA, the CDR3 is TGTGCCTCCCACCTCCTAGGTCCTGAAGCTTTCTTT. Translated: CASHLLGPEAFF. The whole variable domain, filled in from reference TRBV30 and TRBJ1-1, reads SQTIHQWPATLVQPVGSPLSLECTVEGTSNPNLYWYRQAAGRGLQLLFYSVGIGQISSEVPQNLSASRPQDRQFILSSKKLLLSDSGFYLCASHLLGPEAFFGQGTRLTVV.

The V gene is TRBV15, the J gene TRBJ2-7; the D gene is possibly TRBD1 (5 bases). V was pared by 1 base and J by 0 bases, with 7 bases between. Germline V CDR1 and CDR2: LNHNV, YYDKDF (reference sequence). There are 14 residues in the CDR3. The CDR3 DNA follows: TGTGCCACCAGCAGAGGTGACAGCTCCTACGAGCAGTACTTC. It translates to CATSRGDSSYEQYF.

This chain's CDR3 is CASSPLGQSIGPQHF. CDR3 nucleotides: TGTGCCAGCAGTCCCTTGGGGCAGTCCATCGGGCCCCAGCATTTT. The rearrangement uses TRBV7-8 and TRBJ1-5; D is possibly TRBD1 (5 bases). This CDR3 contains 15 residues. V was clipped by 6 bases and J by 9 bases, with 21 bases between them. In germline, CDR1 is SGHVS, CDR2 FQNEAQ.

There are a few counts of this clone. This chain joins TRBV9 and TRBJ2-3; maybe TRBD1 (5 bases). The CDR3 contains 14 residues. Trimming removed 0 bases at V and 1 base at J, with 6 bases between. The V gene's germline CDR1 is SGDLS and CDR2 YYNGEE. CDR3 sequence (DNA): TGTGCCAGCAGCGTAGAACAGGGCACAGATACGCAGTATTTT. Translating gives CASSVEQGTDTQYF.

As regards this clone: This sample includes further DNA sequences coding for the same CDR3. The V call is TRBV30, the J call TRBJ2-1; D gene unclear. CDR3 length equals 12 residues. Trimming pared 1 base from V and 5 bases from J, leaving 6 bases between. Per the germline V gene, CDR1 is GTSNPN and CDR2 is SVGIG (reference sequence). The CDR3: CAWSGGHNEQFF. The CDR3 nucleotides are TGTGCCTGGAGTGGAGGACACAATGAGCAGTTCTTC.

The gene calls are TRBV6-5 and TRBJ2-1; maybe TRBD1 (6 bases). Per germline, CDR1 MNHEY and CDR2 SVGAGI. CDR3 length: 12 amino acids. Deletions cut 2 bases from V and 10 bases from J, with 9 bases between. CDR3 nucleotide sequence: TGTGCCAGCAGTTACACTGGGACAGAGCAGTTCTTC. Residues: CASSYTGTEQFF.

The J gene is TRBJ1-1, the V gene TRBV2; possible D gene TRBD1, 5 bases. This CDR3 region has 14 residues. Germline V gene data show CDR1 as SNHLY and CDR2 as FYNNEI. Trimming left V 8 bases short and J 0 bases short, with 13 bases between. Here the CDR3 reads CASARDVMNTEAFF. CDR3 in DNA: TGTGCCAGCGCCCGGGACGTTATGAACACTGAAGCTTTCTTT.

V usage is TRBV2 and J usage is TRBJ2-7; TRBD2 aligns across 10 bases. Germline CDR1 SNHLY, CDR2 FYNNEI. CDR3 length: 15 amino acids. V was clipped by 3 bases and J by 1 base; unmatched bases: 3. CDR3 coding DNA: TGTGCCAGCAGTGATGTACTAGCGGGGTCCTACGAGCAGTACTTC. Translating gives CASSDVLAGSYEQYF.

The rearrangement uses TRBV30 and TRBJ1-4; D gene uncertain. Trimming stripped 0 bases from V and 2 bases from J, with 4 bases between. The CDR3 is 13 amino acids. Per germline, CDR1 GTSNPN and CDR2 SVGIG (reference sequence). The CDR3 loop reads CAWSVPTNEKLFF. The CDR3 DNA is TGTGCCTGGAGTGTCCCTACTAATGAAAAACTGTTTTTT.

V gene TRBV29-1 combines with J gene TRBJ1-2, with TRBD1 matching 10 bases. The trim removed 8 bases at V and 8 bases at J, leaving 11 bases unmatched. Germline CDR1 reads SQVTM; CDR2 reads ANQGSEA. There are 13 residues in the CDR3. This chain's CDR3 is CSTSDRGRRGYTF. DNA for the CDR3: TGCAGCACCTCGGACAGGGGGAGGCGCGGCTACACCTTC.

The chain has TRBV7-9 and TRBJ2-3; D unresolved. V was trimmed by 5 bases and J by 0 bases, leaving 6 bases between them. Germline V CDR1 and CDR2: SEHNR, FQNEAQ (reference sequence). The CDR3 extends over 13 amino acids. CDR3 coding DNA: TGTGCCAGCAGCGGCCCTAGCACAGATACGCAGTATTTT. This encodes CASSGPSTDTQYF.

V is TRBV2 and J is TRBJ1-6; 8 bases are shared with TRBD1. The ends lost 2 bases at V and 9 bases at J; junction bases unmatched: 6. CDR3 size: 15 residues. Germline V lookup: CDR1 SNHLY, CDR2 FYNNEI. The CDR3 is CASSERRQGSSPLHF. The CDR3 nucleotides are TGTGCCAGCAGTGAACGGAGACAGGGGAGTTCACCCCTCCACTTT.

As for this clone: Relative to the germline gene, one junction end is altered; a read error may explain this. The CDR3 sequence is CASSPLRGNQPQHF. Written as DNA, the CDR3 is TGTGCTAGCAGCCCCCTCCGGGGCAATCAGCCCCAGCATTTT. This rearrangement joins TRBV7-7 to TRBJ1-5; D call uncertain. Germline V gives CDR1 SSHAT, CDR2 FNYEAQ (reference sequence). The CDR3 has 14 residues. Using reference TRBV7-7 and TRBJ1-5 for the parts outside the CDR3, the full variable domain is GAGVSQSPRYKVTKRGQDVTLRCDPISSHATLYWYQQALGQGPEFLTYFNYEAQPDKSGLPSDRFSAERPEGSISTLTIQRTEQRDSAMYRCASSPLRGNQPQHFGDGTRLSIL.

The rearrangement joins TRBV19 to TRBJ1-1; D not certain. V was cut by 3 bases and J by 4 bases, with 9 bases left in between. This CDR3 is 13 amino acids long. The germline gives CDR1 LNHDA, CDR2 SQIVND (reference sequence). The CDR3 sequence: CASSMGFTTEAFF. The DNA of the CDR3 is TGTGCCAGTAGTATGGGATTCACCACTGAAGCTTTCTTT.

The V call is TRBV6-1, the J call TRBJ1-5; TRBD1 might be the D (6 bases). The CDR3 sequence is 13 residues long. With 11 bases removed from V and 7 bases from J, the gap between germline ends came to 18 bases. The germline V gene encodes CDR1 MNHNS and CDR2 SASEGT. The CDR3, as DNA: TGTGCCTCCCAGGGGCGAGTCGAGCAGCCCCAGCATTTT. This translates into CASQGRVEQPQHF.

This chain uses TRBV29-1 with TRBJ2-3, with TRBD1 matching over 7 bases. Germline CDR1 reads SQVTM; CDR2 reads ANQGSEA. This CDR3 is 15 amino acids long. The junction had 7 bases not matched to a gene; V was cut back by 0 bases and J by 4 bases. CDR3 region: CSVEERTGGPDTQYF. The CDR3 nucleotides are TGCAGCGTTGAAGAAAGGACAGGCGGCCCAGATACGCAGTATTTT.

The rearrangement links TRBV25-1 to TRBJ1-5; possibly TRBD1 for D (5 bases). Germline V gene sequence: CDR1 MGHDK, CDR2 SYGVNS. CDR3 length: 14 residues. V was pared by 3 bases and J by 4 bases, with 10 bases between. The DNA for the CDR3 is TGTGCCAGCAGTGAGGGGCAGAAAAATCAGCCCCAGCATTTT. Protein product: CASSEGQKNQPQHF.

Only a few counts were recorded for this clone. The chain is built from TRBV5-1 and TRBJ2-1; a weak D match, TRBD2 (6 bases). V dropped 3 bases and J dropped 6 bases, with 13 bases sitting between them. Germline CDR1 and CDR2: SGHRS and YFSETQ. The CDR3 is 14 amino acids. CDR3 DNA: TGCGCCAGCAGCTCGGGGGATTTGAGCAATGAGCAGTTCTTC. Its protein product is CASSSGDLSNEQFF.

The chain recombines TRBV6-5 with TRBJ1-1; no clear D gene. Per germline, CDR1 MNHEY and CDR2 SVGAGI. The CDR3 runs 14 residues. V was cut by 6 bases and J by 2 bases, with 13 bases left in between. The CDR3, as DNA: TGTGCCAGCAGGGATAAGGACGGCAACACTGAAGCTTTCTTT. Translating it yields CASRDKDGNTEAFF.